A selection of T cell receptor beta chains follows, all from one sample in a study of T cells in Graves' hyperthyroidism and ophthalmopathy. TCRdb itself ran the multiplex PCR reads through MiXCR, one entry per CDR3 protein. The table lists 150,000 or so distinct CDR3 sequences, 9.4% of them singletons, with over 20% in the top ten. Sequenced: blood. Source of these receptors: a woman aged 18-30 years with Graves' hyperthyroidism that later progressed to Graves' ophthalmopathy. CDR3s include the opening cysteine and the closing phenylalanine or tryptophan. The D gene is left open where the match is weak. Size is omitted from some rows. Given values are once, few, many or a class for expanded clones.

d_gene	v_gene	j_gene	abundance	CDR3aa	CDR3nt
-	TRBV10-2	TRBJ2-5	few	CAVKAWGETQYF	TGCGCCGTTAAGGCATGGGGGGAGACCCAGTACTTC
TRBD1	TRBV20-1	TRBJ2-1	many	CSAQARQGYNEQFF	TGCAGTGCTCAGGCCCGACAGGGGTACAATGAGCAGTTCTTC
TRBD1	TRBV7-8	TRBJ2-4	many	CASSPPGTGNKNIQYF	TGTGCCAGCAGCCCACCCGGGACAGGGAACAAAAACATTCAGTACTTC
TRBD2	TRBV20-1	TRBJ2-1	few	CSASSGLAGDNEQFF	TGCAGTGCTTCCTCGGGACTAGCGGGGGACAATGAGCAGTTCTTC
-	TRBV14	TRBJ2-1	-	CASSQVVSMVDEQFF	TGTGCCAGCAGCCAAGTAGTTAGCATGGTCGATGAGCAGTTCTTC
-	TRBV6-2/TRBV6-3	TRBJ2-3	-	CASRNLKDFMGDTQYF	TGTGCCAGCAGAAATTTAAAAGACTTTATGGGGGATACGCAGTATTTT
-	TRBV3-1	TRBJ2-1	few	CASSQDRDSERFF	TGTGCCAGCAGCCAAGATCGGGATAGCGAGCGGTTCTTC
-	TRBV25-1	TRBJ2-7	-	CASSKTYEQYF	TGTGCCAGCAGTAAGACCTACGAGCAGTACTTC
-	TRBV7-8	TRBJ1-4	many	CASNTGGEKLFF	TGTGCCAGCAACACGGGGGGGGAAAAACTGTTTTTT
-	TRBV27	TRBJ1-1	many	CASSMSGEENTEAFF	TGTGCCAGCTCCATGTCCGGGGAGGAGAACACTGAAGCTTTCTTT
TRBD2	TRBV18	TRBJ2-2	many	CASSLAGGNTGELFF	TGTGCCAGCTCACTAGCGGGAGGAAACACCGGGGAGCTGTTTTTT
-	TRBV20-1	TRBJ1-1	many	CSATIQGLNTEAFF	TGCAGTGCCACGATACAGGGCCTAAACACTGAAGCTTTCTTT
-	TRBV12-3/TRBV12-4	TRBJ1-6	many	CASSLSGAAYNSPLHF	TGTGCCAGCAGTTTATCGGGGGCTGCCTATAATTCACCCCTCCACTTT
-	TRBV6-1	TRBJ1-6	many	CASSNMQSSYNSPLHF	TGTGCCAGCAGTAACATGCAGAGCTCCTATAATTCACCCCTCCACTTT
-	TRBV5-6	TRBJ2-7	few	CASSLFGLGPYEQYF	TGTGCCAGCAGCTTGTTCGGACTTGGTCCTTACGAGCAGTACTTC
-	TRBV5-6	TRBJ1-2	-	CASSPNIYYGYTF	TGTGCCAGCAGCCCCAATATATACTATGGCTACACCTTC
-	TRBV18	TRBJ1-1	many	CASSPRAGTEAFF	TGTGCCAGCTCACCGCGGGCGGGGACTGAAGCTTTCTTT
-	TRBV6-1	TRBJ2-5	many	CASSKPQGTQETQYF	TGTGCCAGCAGTAAACCACAGGGTACACAAGAGACCCAGTACTTC
-	TRBV7-9	TRBJ1-5	-	CASSLAFFFDLWGKINQPQHF	TGTGCCAGCAGCTTAGCGTTTTTTTTCGATCTCTGGGGGAAAATCAATCAGCCCCAGCATTTT
-	TRBV6-1	TRBJ1-6	few	CASSSRVGGGTYNSPLHF	TGTGCCAGCAGTTCCCGGGTGGGCGGGGGCACGTATAATTCACCCCTCCACTTT
-	TRBV7-9	TRBJ1-4	many	CASSPWTEATNEKLFF	TGTGCCAGCAGCCCGTGGACTGAAGCAACTAATGAAAAACTGTTTTTT
-	TRBV9	TRBJ2-1	-	CASSVWGTTYNEQFF	TGTGCCAGCAGCGTGTGGGGGACCACCTACAATGAGCAGTTCTTC
TRBD2	TRBV20-1	TRBJ2-3	many	CSASDTSGGATDTQYF	TGCAGTGCTAGTGATACTAGCGGGGGGGCTACAGATACGCAGTATTTT
-	TRBV6-1	TRBJ2-2	many	CVSSSIADTGELFF	TGTGTCAGCAGTTCAATAGCGGACACCGGGGAGCTGTTTTTT
-	TRBV7-3	TRBJ2-7	many	CASSLNPGVDEQYF	TGTGCCAGCAGCTTAAACCCAGGGGTCGACGAGCAGTACTTC
-	TRBV30	TRBJ2-1	few	CAWITRGGSWNEQFF	TGTGCCTGGATCACTCGCGGGGGCTCGTGGAATGAGCAGTTCTTC
TRBD2	TRBV28	TRBJ2-3	many	CASSFTTSGRWITDTQYF	TGTGCCAGCAGTTTTACCACTAGCGGGAGGTGGATAACAGATACGCAGTATTTT
TRBD1	TRBV13	TRBJ2-5	many	CASSRDRQETQYF	TGTGCCAGCAGCCGGGACAGGCAAGAGACCCAGTACTTC
TRBD2	TRBV7-2	TRBJ2-2	many	CASSIAGLGTNTGELFF	TGTGCCAGCAGCATAGCGGGCCTAGGCACAAACACCGGGGAGCTGTTTTTT
-	TRBV6-2/TRBV6-3	TRBJ1-1	many	CASASGTEAFF	TGTGCCAGCGCCTCGGGGACTGAAGCTTTCTTT
TRBD2	TRBV19	TRBJ2-7	many	CASSMSSGRSHEQYF	TGTGCCAGTAGTATGAGTAGCGGGAGGTCCCACGAGCAGTACTTC